Below are 28 T cell receptor beta chains sequenced from a single sample in a study of OX40 agonist ivuxolimab in advanced cancers. Measured with immunoSEQ multiplex PCR; TCRdb has only the in-frame clones, and not every one. The sample contains 15,000 to 20,000 clones, less than 90% of which appear only once. Sequences were derived from CD4+ or CD8+ T cells sorted from blood, sampled in a trial of the OX40 agonist ivuxolimab. Receptor source: an adult with an advanced solid tumor such as melanoma, head and neck, liver or kidney cancer.

This chain joins TRBV11-2 and TRBJ2-5; no firm D call. The CDR3 length is 12 residues. Per germline, CDR1 SGHAT and CDR2 FQNNGV. V was shortened by 2 bases and J by 5 bases, with 6 bases between the two germline ends. The CDR3 sequence is CASSLTRETQYF. CDR3 DNA: TGTGCCAGCAGCTTAACGCGGGAGACCCAGTACTTC.

In its sample, this clone was seen once. V and J are TRBV4-1 and TRBJ1-1; no clear D. CDR3 length: 21 residues. Trimming shortened V by 0 bases and J by 3 bases, and 29 bases separated the two germline ends. Germline V gene sequence: CDR1 MGHRA, CDR2 YSYEKL. The CDR3 protein is CASSQDSTDEGSSEFHTEAFF. In nucleotides, the CDR3 is TGCGCCAGCAGCCAAGATTCAACGGACGAAGGGTCTAGTGAATTCCACACTGAAGCTTTCTTT.

This chain links TRBV13 with TRBJ1-1; TRBD1 might be the D (6 bases). Germline V gives CDR1 PRHDT, CDR2 FYEKMQ (reference sequence). This CDR3 spans 12 amino acids. With 7 bases removed from V and 5 bases from J, the gap between germline ends came to 11 bases. The CDR3 here is CASKNRVTEAFF. The CDR3 DNA reads TGTGCCAGCAAAAACAGGGTTACTGAAGCTTTCTTT.

The V gene is TRBV5-1, the J gene TRBJ2-1; possibly TRBD2 for D (6 bases). This CDR3 is built from 19 residues. Deletions cut 4 bases from V and 2 bases from J, with 25 bases between. Germline V gene sequence: CDR1 SGHRS, CDR2 YFSETQ. The CDR3 loop reads CASSQPNQLAGRPYNEQFF. The CDR3 coding sequence is TGCGCCAGCAGCCAGCCTAACCAGCTGGCGGGGAGACCCTACAATGAGCAGTTCTTC.

As for this clone: The junction differs from germline at one of its ends, possibly a read error. The chain has TRBV19 and TRBJ1-5, with TRBD1 matching 7 bases. The V gene's germline CDR1 is LNHDA and CDR2 SQIVND (reference sequence). The CDR3 runs 12 residues. The CDR3 loop is CASSHGTAWKYF. CDR3 in DNA: TGTGCCAGTAGTCACGGGACAGCCTGGAAGTATTTT.

The chain uses TRBV5-6 and TRBJ2-1; perhaps TRBD2 as D (7 bases). The CDR3 totals 13 residues. Germline V gene lookup returns CDR1 SGHDT and CDR2 YYEEEE. V lost 4 bases and J lost 8, with 13 bases in between. For the CDR3, the DNA is TGTGCCAGCAGCCCTGGGGGGGCCGATGAGCAGTTCTTC. Amino acid sequence: CASSPGGADEQFF.

This chain uses TRBV30 with TRBJ1-1; D ambiguous. Per germline, CDR1 GTSNPN and CDR2 SVGIG (reference sequence). V dropped 0 bases and J dropped 7 bases, with 12 bases sitting between them. The CDR3 runs to 13 residues. CDR3 in DNA: TGTGCCTGGAGTGTAACGTATCAGAGTGAAGCTTTCTTT. Encoded protein: CAWSVTYQSEAFF.

In this sample, this clone turned up once. The chain combines TRBV6-5 with TRBJ1-4; D might be TRBD1 (5 bases). Trimming removed 8 bases at V and 8 bases at J, with 15 bases between. From germline, CDR1 is MNHEY and CDR2 SVGAGI. There are 13 residues in the CDR3. CDR3 nucleotide sequence: TGTGCCAGCTCTAGATGGGGGGGGGAAAAACTGTTTTTT. Its protein is CASSRWGGEKLFF.

The V gene is TRBV9, the J gene TRBJ1-2; 7 bases match TRBD1. The germline V gene has CDR1 SGDLS and CDR2 YYNGEE. The CDR3 sequence is 15 residues long. The V and J ends lost 4 bases and 4 bases, in that order; junction bases with no gene match: 10. The CDR3 DNA reads TGTGCCAGCAGCCCCGCCGGGACAGACTTCTATGGCTACACCTTC. It encodes CASSPAGTDFYGYTF. Complete variable domain (other parts from reference TRBV9 and TRBJ1-2): DSGVTQTPKHLITATGQRVTLRCSPRSGDLSVYWYQQSLDQGLQFLIQYYNGEERAKGNILERFSAQQFPDLHSELNLSSLELGDSALYFCASSPAGTDFYGYTFGSGTRLTVV.

The chain combines TRBV27 with TRBJ2-2; TRBD2 matches at 15 bases. The germline CDR1 and CDR2 sequences are MNHEY and SMNVEV (reference sequence). V was pared by 8 bases and J by 5 bases, with 15 bases of the junction left unmatched. The length of the CDR3 is 19 residues. The CDR3 DNA reads TGTGCCAGCTACGCCTTCGGGACTAGCGGGGGGTTGGTGACCGGGGAGCTGTTTTTT. The encoded protein is CASYAFGTSGGLVTGELFF.

V gene TRBV5-8 combines with J gene TRBJ1-2; 7 nucleotides match TRBD1. After removal of 0 bases from V and 7 bases from J, the junction contained 18 bases not matched to a gene. This CDR3 contains 18 residues. Germline V gene data show CDR1 as SGHTS and CDR2 as YDEGEE. The CDR3 is CASSLGRTGPLRSSGYTF. The CDR3 coding sequence is TGTGCCAGCAGCTTGGGACGGACAGGCCCTCTAAGGAGTTCTGGCTACACCTTC.

This clone was observed a few times. The chain combines TRBV5-6 with TRBJ2-1, with 8 bases fitting TRBD2. The germline gives CDR1 SGHDT, CDR2 YYEEEE. The trim removed 4 bases at V and 2 bases at J, leaving 8 bases unmatched. This CDR3 has 16 amino acids. DNA for the CDR3: TGTGCCAGCAGCCACCTAGCGGGTGACACCTACAATGAGCAGTTCTTC. This codes for CASSHLAGDTYNEQFF.

The rearrangement links TRBV9 to TRBJ2-7, with TRBD2 matching over 12 bases. V lost 2 bases and J lost 2; bases outside the gene matches: 8. The CDR3 runs 17 residues. Germline V gene data show CDR1 as SGDLS and CDR2 as YYNGEE. CDR3 residues: CASSVGPGLAGTYEQYF. As DNA, the CDR3 is TGTGCCAGCAGCGTGGGACCCGGACTAGCGGGGACCTACGAGCAGTACTTC.

In this sample, this clone turned up a few times. This sequence joins TRBV6-5 and TRBJ2-2; D may be TRBD2 (5 bases). Trimming removed 9 bases at V and 6 bases at J, with 8 bases between. Germline V gives CDR1 MNHEY, CDR2 SVGAGI. The CDR3 is 11 residues long. The CDR3 coding sequence is TGTGCCAGTACCGGGGCCGGGGAGCTGTTTTTT. It yields the protein CASTGAGELFF.

This chain connects TRBV29-1 to TRBJ2-3, with a tentative D call TRBD1 (5 bases). The germline V and J ends were trimmed by 0 bases and 1 base, with 8 bases remaining between them. CDR1 is SQVTM and CDR2 is ANQGSEA in the germline V gene. This CDR3 is built from 14 residues. Here the CDR3 reads CSVEDKGGTDTQYF. CDR3 DNA: TGCAGCGTTGAAGATAAAGGGGGCACAGATACGCAGTATTTT.

Here the CDR3 reads CASSLGGIQPQHF. CDR3 DNA sequence: TGTGCCAGCAGCTTAGGGGGGATTCAGCCCCAGCATTTT. The chain carries TRBV7-9 and TRBJ1-5; D might be TRBD1 (5 bases). This CDR3 is 13 amino acids long. The V and J ends lost 1 base and 6 bases respectively, with 7 bases between them. In germline, CDR1 is SEHNR, CDR2 FQNEAQ (reference sequence). The full variable domain, completed using reference TRBV7-9 and TRBJ1-5, is DTGVSQNPRHKITKRGQNVTFRCDPISEHNRLYWYRQTLGQGPEFLTYFQNEAQLEKSRLLSDRFSAERPKGSFSTLEIQRTEQGDSAMYLCASSLGGIQPQHFGDGTRLSIL.

In its sample, this clone was seen once. This chain uses TRBV6-1 with TRBJ1-5, with D tentatively TRBD1 (5 bases). The V end lost 7 bases, the J end lost 0 bases, and 10 bases lay between the germline ends. Germline CDR1 is MNHNS and CDR2 is SASEGT. This CDR3 has 14 residues. The CDR3: CASTTVYSNQPQHF. For the CDR3, the DNA is TGTGCCAGCACGACAGTGTATAGCAATCAGCCCCAGCATTTT.

The genes are TRBV2 and TRBJ1-5; D remains unclear. V was trimmed by 1 base and J by 1 base, leaving 8 bases between them. The CDR3 has 15 residues. In germline, CDR1 is SNHLY, CDR2 FYNNEI. The CDR3 loop is CASSEVGRSNQPQHF. DNA of the CDR3: TGTGCCAGCAGTGAAGTTGGACGGAGCAATCAGCCCCAGCATTTT. Full variable domain (outside the CDR3, taken from reference TRBV2 and TRBJ1-5): EPEVTQTPSHQVTQMGQEVILRCVPISNHLYFYWYRQILGQKVEFLVSFYNNEISEKSEIFDDQFSVERPDGSNFTLKIRSTKLEDSAMYFCASSEVGRSNQPQHFGDGTRLSIL.

This clone was recorded once. The chain couples TRBV2 to TRBJ1-3; 7 bases are shared with TRBD1. Looked up from germline, CDR1 is SNHLY and CDR2 is FYNNEI. CDR3 length: 16 residues. J was trimmed by 2 bases and V by 6 bases; bases with no gene match: 10. CDR3 nucleotide sequence: TGTGCCAGCAGGGGGACCGACAGGGTCCCTGGAAACACCATATATTTT. As protein: CASRGTDRVPGNTIYF.

This clone showed up just once. V gene TRBV4-3 combines with J gene TRBJ2-3, with D unresolved. V was trimmed by 2 bases and J by 3 bases, leaving 0 bases between them. This CDR3 is built from 11 residues. CDR1 LGHNA and CDR2 YSLEER come from the germline V gene. For the CDR3, the DNA is TGCGCCAGCAGCCAAACAGATACGCAGTATTTT. Translated, it gives CASSQTDTQYF.

The chain links TRBV19 to TRBJ2-3; 9 nucleotides match TRBD2. The CDR3 sequence is 15 residues long. Losses at the gene ends were 3 bases for V and 2 bases for J; bases not matched to a gene: 3. From germline, CDR1 is LNHDA and CDR2 SQIVND (reference sequence). The CDR3: CASSIPSGVTDTQYF. Here the CDR3 DNA reads TGTGCCAGTAGTATTCCTAGCGGGGTCACAGATACGCAGTATTTT.

V is TRBV19 and J is TRBJ2-1; perhaps TRBD2 as D (5 bases). The germline gives CDR1 LNHDA, CDR2 SQIVND (reference sequence). Trimming cost V 6 bases and J 0 bases, with 15 bases left between them. CDR3 length: 16 residues. CDR3 loop: CASSVLAGSSYNEQFF. The CDR3 region has the DNA TGTGCCAGTAGCGTTCTTGCTGGGAGCTCCTACAATGAGCAGTTCTTC.

Turning to this clone: This sample includes further DNA sequences coding for the same CDR3. This rearrangement joins TRBV7-6 to TRBJ2-6; no firm D call. CDR1 is SGHVS and CDR2 is FNYEAQ in the germline V gene. With 5 bases removed from V and 1 base from J, the gap between germline ends came to 9 bases. The CDR3 runs 15 residues. As DNA, the CDR3 is TGTGCCAGCAGCCCGGTCCCATCTGGGGCCAACGTCCTGACTTTC. Amino acids: CASSPVPSGANVLTF.

The V and J genes are TRBV30 and TRBJ2-2; TRBD2 is a possible D gene (5 bases). Germline assignment: CDR1 GTSNPN and CDR2 SVGIG (reference sequence). The CDR3 extends over 14 amino acids. The V end was cut by 1 base, the J end by 7 bases, with 13 bases between. The CDR3 coding sequence is TGTGCCTGGAGTGGACTTGTTGGAGGCGGGGAGCTGTTTTTT. It specifies CAWSGLVGGGELFF.

This chain uses TRBV6-6 with TRBJ1-2, with D tentatively TRBD1 (5 bases). The V and J ends lost 4 bases and 2 bases respectively, with 8 bases between them. This CDR3 has 13 residues. Germline V gene lookup returns CDR1 MNHNY and CDR2 SVGAGI (reference sequence). The DNA of the CDR3 is TGTGCCAGCAGTTGGAGACAGAACTATGGCTACACCTTC. This translates into CASSWRQNYGYTF.

The CDR3 bases are TGTGCCTGGAGTAGCAGGGATGGAAACACCATATATTTT. Protein product: CAWSSRDGNTIYF. The J gene is TRBJ1-3, the V gene TRBV30, with D possibly being TRBD1 (5 bases). This CDR3 comprises 13 residues. Germline CDR1 GTSNPN, CDR2 SVGIG (reference sequence). Trimming removed 2 bases at V and 3 bases at J, with 8 bases between.

The rearrangement links TRBV15 to TRBJ2-5; D not resolved. V was pared by 3 bases and J by 5 bases, with 7 bases between. Germline CDR1 is LNHNV and CDR2 is YYDKDF (reference sequence). The CDR3 consists of 12 residues. In DNA form, the CDR3 reads TGTGCCACCAGCAGTTTAGGGGAGACCCAGTACTTC. Its protein product is CATSSLGETQYF.

The chain joins TRBV27 to TRBJ2-1; TRBD2 aligns across 11 bases. This CDR3 is 15 amino acids long. J gave up 6 bases and V 6 bases, and 7 bases lay outside the gene matches. Looked up from germline, CDR1 is MNHEY and CDR2 is SMNVEV (reference sequence). CDR3 in amino acids: CASRSVAGGPNEQFF. In nucleotides, the CDR3 is TGTGCCAGCAGGTCGGTAGCGGGGGGGCCCAATGAGCAGTTCTTC.